This T cell receptor beta chain was sequenced for a study of T cell responses to AZD1222 COVID-19 vaccine. Study-wide results and caveats: A rise in Spike-specific TCR breadth and depth followed two AZD1222 doses. Only six individuals given AZD1222 were seropositive at baseline. Donors skewed white British and female; clonal diversity was possibly underestimated.

The method was immunoSEQ multiplex PCR; TCRdb's version includes in-frame clones alone and lacks a portion of them. The sample carries about 150,000 clones, approximately 85% recorded once. A note on this clone: Its matching antigen is unknown.

Germline loops: CDR1 SGHDN, CDR2 FVKESK. The V end was cut by 4 bases, the J end by 4 bases, with 16 bases between. This CDR3 region has 15 residues. Here the sequenced sample was peripheral blood, taken on day 0 of MenACWY control vaccination. The genes are TRBV14 and TRBJ1-2; D possibly corresponds to TRBD1 (5 bases). The clonotype comes from an adult in good health. CDR3 region: CASSPVAGWGYGYTF. For the CDR3, the DNA is TGTGCCAGCAGCCCGGTTGCAGGGTGGGGCTATGGCTACACCTTC.